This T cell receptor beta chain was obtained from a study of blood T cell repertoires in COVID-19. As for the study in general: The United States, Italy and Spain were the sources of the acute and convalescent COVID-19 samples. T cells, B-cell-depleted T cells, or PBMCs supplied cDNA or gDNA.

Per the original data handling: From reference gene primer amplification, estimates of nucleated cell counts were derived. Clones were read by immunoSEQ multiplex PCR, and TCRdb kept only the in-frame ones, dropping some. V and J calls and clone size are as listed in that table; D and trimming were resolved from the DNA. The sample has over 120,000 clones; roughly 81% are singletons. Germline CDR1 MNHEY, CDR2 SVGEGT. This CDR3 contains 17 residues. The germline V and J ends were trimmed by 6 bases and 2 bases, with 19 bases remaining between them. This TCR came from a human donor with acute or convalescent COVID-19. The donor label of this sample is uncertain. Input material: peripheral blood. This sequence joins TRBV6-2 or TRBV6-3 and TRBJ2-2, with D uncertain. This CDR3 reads CASSHSLYITNTGELFF. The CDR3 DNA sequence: TGTGCCAGCAGCCATTCCCTTTATATTACTAACACCGGGGAGCTGTTTTTT.